The clone carrying this T cell receptor (beta chain) was recorded once. TCRdb's copy holds only in-frame clones and misses some; the assay was immunoSEQ multiplex PCR. The table records 250,000 to 300,000 clones, approximately 81% of them present only once. This record comes from a study of blood T cell repertoires in COVID-19. Study as a whole: Collection of acute and convalescent COVID-19 samples took place in the United States, Italy and Spain.

V lost 0 bases, J lost 3 bases, and 4 bases stayed unmatched. The CDR3 length is 16 residues. Germline V gene lookup returns CDR1 SGHRS and CDR2 YFSETQ. The chain employs TRBV5-1 and TRBJ2-3; 10 nucleotides line up with TRBD2. Sequencing was carried out using peripheral blood. This TCR was sampled from a woman between 18 and 30 years old with acute or convalescent COVID-19. The CDR3 coding sequence is TGCGCCAGCAGCTTGGTCGGTAGCGGGAGGACAGATACGCAGTATTTT. Its protein product is CASSLVGSGRTDTQYF.